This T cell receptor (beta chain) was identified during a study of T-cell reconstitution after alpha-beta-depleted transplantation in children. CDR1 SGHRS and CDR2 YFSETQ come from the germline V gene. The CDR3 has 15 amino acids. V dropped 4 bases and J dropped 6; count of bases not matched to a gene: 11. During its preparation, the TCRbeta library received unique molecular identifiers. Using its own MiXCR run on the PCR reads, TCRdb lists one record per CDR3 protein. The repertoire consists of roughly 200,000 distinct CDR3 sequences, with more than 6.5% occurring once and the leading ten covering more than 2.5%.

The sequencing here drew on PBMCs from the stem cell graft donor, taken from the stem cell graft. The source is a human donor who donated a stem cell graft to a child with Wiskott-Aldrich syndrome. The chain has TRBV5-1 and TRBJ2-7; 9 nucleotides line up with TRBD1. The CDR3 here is CASSLTGTGLSEQYF. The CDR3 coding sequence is TGCGCCAGCAGCCTTACCGGGACAGGGTTGTCCGAGCAGTACTTC.